The source of this T cell receptor beta chain is a study of blood T cell repertoires in COVID-19. In the study overall: The United States, Italy and Spain supplied acute and convalescent COVID-19 samples. PBMCs, B-cell-depleted T cells, or T cells were the source of the cDNA or gDNA that made up the material.

Authors' methods: Nucleated cell number was recorded as an estimate derived from reference gene primer amplification. The table came from immunoSEQ multiplex PCR; TCRdb's copy has only in-frame clones and leaves some out. V and J calls and clone size are as listed in that table; D and trimming were resolved from the DNA. The sample lists about 390,000 clones, around 87% occurring once. While infection was still active, Seattle patients were enrolled and then followed longitudinally. The V and J ends lost 6 bases and 0 bases respectively, with 9 bases between them. Germline CDR1 is SNHLY and CDR2 is FYNNEI. CDR3 length: 14 amino acids.

This clonotype originated in a woman aged 60-70 years with COVID-19, enrolled during active disease. The specimen sequenced was peripheral blood. V is TRBV2 and J is TRBJ1-5; no definite D call. CDR3 region: CASSPEYSNQPQHF. The CDR3 coding sequence is TGTGCCAGCAGCCCAGAATATAGCAATCAGCCCCAGCATTTT.